This TCR beta chain was sequenced during a study of shared clonotypes between healthy human individuals. Across the whole study: Three CD4 naive, three CD4 memory, two CD8 naive and one CD8 memory plate were used per donor.

Overall study results and limits: The naive CD4 repertoires of a few donors were compared, and roughly 5% of clonotypes were shared. Researchers sampled only blood; tissue repertoires likely differ.

This clone is a singleton in its sample. The antigen is undetermined. Produced via immunoSEQ multiplex PCR; TCRdb's table is partial and in-frame only. The profile shows 1.5 million to 2.5 million clones, about 95% of them singletons. It was CD45RO-negative cells, positively selected for CCR7, that made up naive CD8 cells, with terminally differentiated effector memory CD45RA+ cells excluded. The CDR3 covers 15 residues. Germline lookup yields CDR1 MGHDK and CDR2 SYGVNS. V usage is TRBV25-1 and J usage is TRBJ2-5; D may be TRBD1 (5 bases). The DNA end lines up better with TRBJ2-7; the J call may be wrong. The sequencing input was naive CD8+ T cells sorted from blood. This TCR was sampled from a man aged 18 to 29 in good health. The CDR3 here is CASTRRGKFTYEQYF. CDR3 nucleotides: TGTGCCAGCACCCGAAGGGGTAAGTTCACCTACGAGCAGTACTTC.